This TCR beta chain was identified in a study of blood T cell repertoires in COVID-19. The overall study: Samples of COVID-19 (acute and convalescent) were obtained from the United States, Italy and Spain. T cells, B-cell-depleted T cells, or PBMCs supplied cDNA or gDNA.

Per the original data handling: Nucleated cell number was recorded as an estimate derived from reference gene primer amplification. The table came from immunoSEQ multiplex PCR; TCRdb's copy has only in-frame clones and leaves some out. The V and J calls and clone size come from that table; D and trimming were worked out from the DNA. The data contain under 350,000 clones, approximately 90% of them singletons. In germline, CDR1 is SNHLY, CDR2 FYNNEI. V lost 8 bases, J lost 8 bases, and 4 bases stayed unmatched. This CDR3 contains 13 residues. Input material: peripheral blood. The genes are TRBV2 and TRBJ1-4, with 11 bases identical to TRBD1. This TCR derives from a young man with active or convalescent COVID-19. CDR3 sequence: CASGGQGDEKLFF. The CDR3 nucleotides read TGTGCCAGCGGGGGACAGGGGGACGAAAAACTGTTTTTT.